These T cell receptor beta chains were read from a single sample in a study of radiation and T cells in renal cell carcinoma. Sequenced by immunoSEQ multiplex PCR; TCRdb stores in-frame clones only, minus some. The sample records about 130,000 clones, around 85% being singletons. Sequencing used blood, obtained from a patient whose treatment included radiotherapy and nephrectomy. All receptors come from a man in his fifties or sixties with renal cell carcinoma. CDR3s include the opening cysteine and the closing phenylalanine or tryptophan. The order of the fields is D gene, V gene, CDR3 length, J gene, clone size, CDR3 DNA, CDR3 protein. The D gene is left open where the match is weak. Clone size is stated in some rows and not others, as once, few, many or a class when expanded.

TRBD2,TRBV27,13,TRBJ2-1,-,TGTGCCAGCAATTCTCGACTAGCGGAGGAGCAGTTCTTC,CASNSRLAEEQFF
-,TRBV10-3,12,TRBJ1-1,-,TGTGCCACCGAGGGGACGAACACTGAAGCTTTCTTT,CATEGTNTEAFF
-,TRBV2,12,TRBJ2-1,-,TGTGCCAGCAGTTCATCTAGGGATGAGCAGTTCTTC,CASSSSRDEQFF
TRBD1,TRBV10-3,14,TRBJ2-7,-,TGTGCCACAAAGGGGGCGGGTTACTCCTACGAGCAGTACTTC,CATKGAGYSYEQYF
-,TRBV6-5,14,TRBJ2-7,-,TGTGCCAGCAGCCTCAGGGAGGCCGTGAACGAGCAGTACTTC,CASSLREAVNEQYF
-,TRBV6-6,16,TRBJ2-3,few,TGTGCCAGCAGTTACTCGGGGAGGGGGGGCCAAGATACGCAGTATTTT,CASSYSGRGGQDTQYF
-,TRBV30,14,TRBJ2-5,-,TGTGCCTGGAGTTGGGCGACCGTCGGGGAGACCCAGTACTTC,CAWSWATVGETQYF
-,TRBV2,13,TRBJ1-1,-,TGTGCCAGCAGTGAGATCCAGGAGACTGAAGCTTTCTTT,CASSEIQETEAFF
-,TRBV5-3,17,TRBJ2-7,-,TGTGCCAGAAGCCGCTCCCATTTACTTGTAGGGTCCTACGAGCAGTACTTC,CARSRSHLLVGSYEQYF
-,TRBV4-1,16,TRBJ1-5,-,TGCGCCAGCAGCCAAGAAGGAGGGTATCGCAATCAGCCCCAGCATTTT,CASSQEGGYRNQPQHF
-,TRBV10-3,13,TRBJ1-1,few,TGTGCCATTTCGGGAGGCGAGAACACTGAAGCTTTCTTT,CAISGGENTEAFF
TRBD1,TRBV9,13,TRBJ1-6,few,TGTGCCAGCAGCGTAAACAGGGGTTCACCCCTCCACTTT,CASSVNRGSPLHF
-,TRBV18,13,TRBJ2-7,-,TGTGCCAGCTCACCAAGCGGAACCTACGAGCAGTACTTC,CASSPSGTYEQYF
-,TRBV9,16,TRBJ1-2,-,TGTGCCAGCAGCCTCCGGGACGCCGAACCTCCTTATGGCTACACCTTC,CASSLRDAEPPYGYTF
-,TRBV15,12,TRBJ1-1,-,TGTGCCACCAGCGGGGTGAACACTGAAGCTTTCTTT,CATSGVNTEAFF
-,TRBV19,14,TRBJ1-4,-,TGTGCCAGTAGTATCCAAGCAACTAATGAAAAACTGTTTTTT,CASSIQATNEKLFF
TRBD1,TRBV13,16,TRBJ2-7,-,TGTGCCAGCAGCTTAGTAGGGACAGGGGACCTCTACGAGCAGTACTTC,CASSLVGTGDLYEQYF
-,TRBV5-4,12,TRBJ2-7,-,TGTGCCAGCAGCTTGGGGGGCTACGAGCAGTACTTC,CASSLGGYEQYF
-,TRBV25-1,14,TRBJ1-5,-,TGTGCCAGCAGTGAATGGACCGAGAATCAGCCCCAGCATTTT,CASSEWTENQPQHF
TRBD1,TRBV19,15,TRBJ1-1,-,TGTGCCAGTAGTCCCACGGGACAGGGGTTCACTGAAGCTTTCTTT,CASSPTGQGFTEAFF
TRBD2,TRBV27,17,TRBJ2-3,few,TGTGCCAGCACCGACAGGGTTCTAGCGGGACGGGCAGATACGCAGTATTTT,CASTDRVLAGRADTQYF
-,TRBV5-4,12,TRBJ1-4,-,TGTGCCAGCAGCCAAGAGGACAGTATTTTGTTTTTT,CASSQEDSILFF
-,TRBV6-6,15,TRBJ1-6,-,TGTGCCAGCAGCCCCGGACAGTACTATAATTCACCCCTCCACTTT,CASSPGQYYNSPLHF
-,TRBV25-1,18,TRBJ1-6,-,TGTGCCAGCAGTGCACAGGGCCACGCGAGCTCCTATAATTCACCCCTCCACTTT,CASSAQGHASSYNSPLHF
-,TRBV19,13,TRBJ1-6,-,TGTGCCAGTAGTGCCCGGGACCTTTCACCCCTCCACTTT,CASSARDLSPLHF
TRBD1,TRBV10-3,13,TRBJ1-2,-,TGTGCCATCAGTGACGACAGGGCTTGGGGCTACACCTTC,CAISDDRAWGYTF
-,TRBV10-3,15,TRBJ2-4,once,TGTGCCATCAGTGAGGCCACCGGGGCCAAAAACATTCAGTACTTC,CAISEATGAKNIQYF
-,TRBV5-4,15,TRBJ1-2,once,TGTGCCAGCAGCTTGGCGGCCTCGGGTTACGATGGCTACACCTTC,CASSLAASGYDGYTF
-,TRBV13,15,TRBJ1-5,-,TGTGCCAGCAGCTTAGGGCCGGGAGACAATCAGCCCCAGCATTTT,CASSLGPGDNQPQHF
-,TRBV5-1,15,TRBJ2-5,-,TGCGCCAGCAGCTTCATTCCGGGGGAACAAGAGACCCAGTACTTC,CASSFIPGEQETQYF
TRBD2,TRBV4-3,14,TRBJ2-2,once,TGCGCCAGCAGCCCCAGCGGGGGTTCCGGGGAGCTGTTTTTT,CASSPSGGSGELFF
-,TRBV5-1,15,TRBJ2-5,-,TGCGCCAGCAGCTTGGATGGGGCGGTTGAAGAGACCCAGTACTTC,CASSLDGAVEETQYF
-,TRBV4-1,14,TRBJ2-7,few,TGCGCCAGCAGCCCGGTAGTAAGGGGCTACGAGCAGTACTTC,CASSPVVRGYEQYF
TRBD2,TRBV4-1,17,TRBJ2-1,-,TGCGCCAGCAGCTCAAAGGCCTATAGCGGGGGTCCCCGGGAGCAGTTCTTC,CASSSKAYSGGPREQFF
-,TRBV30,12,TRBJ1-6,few,TGTGCCTGGAGTAGCTATAATTCACCCCTCCACTTT,CAWSSYNSPLHF
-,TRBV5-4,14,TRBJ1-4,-,TGTGCCAGCAGCTTGGCAGGGACACCGGAAAAACTGTTTTTT,CASSLAGTPEKLFF
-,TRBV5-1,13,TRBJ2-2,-,TGCGCCAGCAGCTTGGAAGACACCGGGGAGCTGTTTTTT,CASSLEDTGELFF
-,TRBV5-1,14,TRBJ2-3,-,TGCGCCAGCAGCAACCCACAGGGTTCAGATACGCAGTATTTT,CASSNPQGSDTQYF
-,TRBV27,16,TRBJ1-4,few,TGTGCCAGCAGTCCCCTGTTAGGCCAACGAGGGGGAAAACTGTTTTTT,CASSPLLGQRGGKLFF
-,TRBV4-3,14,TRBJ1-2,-,TGCGCCAGCAGCCAAGGGACAGCCCTCTATGGCTACACCTTC,CASSQGTALYGYTF